This T cell receptor (beta chain) was captured by sequencing in a study of spatial heterogeneity in lung cancer. About the study: Sequencing consistently turned up more beta-chain sequences than alpha-chain sequences. Study findings and constraints: Ubiquitous expanded tumor TCRs showed up in blood more at resection than follow-up.

Time point meaning: sample taken at primary tumor resection. From tumor, nontumor lung or frozen PBMC, whole RNA was taken unsorted for sequencing. Each TCR cDNA molecule carried a unique molecular identifier. Each CDR3 protein is one row after TCRdb ran MiXCR on the 5' RACE reads. Here the sample spans about 4,800 distinct CDR3 sequences, over 25% being singletons. In this sample, this clonotype turned up many times. Its antigen is as yet unknown. The TCR sequence derives from a male donor with early-stage non-small cell lung cancer. The source was PBMCs, collected at surgery.

This CDR3 is CASSYAGGRTGELFF. CDR3 bases: TGTGCCAGCAGTTATGCGGGGGGGCGAACCGGGGAGCTGTTTTTT. The J gene is TRBJ2-2, the V gene TRBV6-5; TRBD2 aligns across 9 bases. After removal of 3 bases from V and 5 bases from J, the junction contained 4 bases not matched to a gene. Germline lookup yields CDR1 MNHEY and CDR2 SVGAGI. This CDR3 contains 15 residues.